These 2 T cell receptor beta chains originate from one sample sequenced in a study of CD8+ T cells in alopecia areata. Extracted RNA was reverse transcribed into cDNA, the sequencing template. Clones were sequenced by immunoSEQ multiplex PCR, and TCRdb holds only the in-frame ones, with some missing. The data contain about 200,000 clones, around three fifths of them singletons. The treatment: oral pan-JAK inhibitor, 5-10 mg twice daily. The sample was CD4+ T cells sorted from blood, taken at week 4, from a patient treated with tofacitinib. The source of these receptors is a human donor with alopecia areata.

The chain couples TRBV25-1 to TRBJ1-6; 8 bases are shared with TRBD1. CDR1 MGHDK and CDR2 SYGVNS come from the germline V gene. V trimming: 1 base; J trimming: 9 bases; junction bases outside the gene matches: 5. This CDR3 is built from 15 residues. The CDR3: CASSESRGLFSPLHF. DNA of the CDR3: TGTGCCAGCAGTGAATCCAGGGGGCTTTTTTCACCCCTCCACTTT. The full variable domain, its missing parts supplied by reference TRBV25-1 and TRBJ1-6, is EADIYQTPRYLVIGTGKKITLECSQTMGHDKMYWYQQDPGMELHLIHYSYGVNSTEKGDLSSESTVSRIRTEHFPLTLESARPSHTSQYLCASSESRGLFSPLHFGNGTRLTVT.

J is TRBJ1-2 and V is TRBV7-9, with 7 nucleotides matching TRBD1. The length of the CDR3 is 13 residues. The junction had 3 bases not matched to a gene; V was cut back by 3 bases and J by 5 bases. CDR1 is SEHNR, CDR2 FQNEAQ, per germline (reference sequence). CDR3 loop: CASSLGTAYGYTF. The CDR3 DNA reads TGTGCCAGCAGCTTGGGGACAGCGTATGGCTACACCTTC.